The text below deals with one TCR beta chain. Its antigen is still unknown. No clone much larger than this one lies a single base away; base qualities are absent. Deletion took 6 bases off V and 2 bases off J, with a span of 10 bases between the germline ends. The germline V gene encodes CDR1 WNHNN and CDR2 SYGVQD (reference sequence). Spanning cysteine to phenylalanine, the CDR3 consists of 14 amino acids. Only CDR3 DNA remains: 42 bases, in frame from the first base. The cohort consisted of some 670 healthy bone marrow donors. At the time of sampling, every cohort member was nominally healthy, though immune exposures that went unrecorded were likely present. The donor tested CMV seropositive, placing the donor among the 289 seropositive members of the cohort. Each donor provided a peripheral blood sample, and peripheral blood mononuclear cells were used for TCR beta sequencing. The Qiagen DNeasy Blood Extraction Kit was used to extract genomic DNA from the blood cell samples.

This sample was included in a study of cytomegalovirus exposure and HLA in healthy donors (dated by TCRdb to between 2016 and 2019). The study in broad terms: An earlier analysis of roughly 500 of the donors reported more than 250 Gb of sequence data and some 100 million unique TCR beta sequences from 150 million to 200 million T cells. An early release that covered about 600 HLA-typed donors contained about 300 gigabases of sequencing data and about 84 million unique TCR sequences. The genetic ancestry cluster associated with self-reported Caucasian donors included over 80% of the approximately 410 genotyped donors. The study aimed to test whether cataloging public T cell receptors could reveal signatures of past pathogen exposure. The study used immunosequencing to profile the T cell repertoires of approximately 690 subjects and linked those repertoires to cytomegalovirus serostatus. Besides the first cohort of under 700 subjects, a separate validation cohort made up of 120 different subjects was used. To predict cytomegalovirus infection status, the study brought together high-throughput TCR immunosequencing, statistical association of individual TCRs with disease status, and machine learning. A later analysis re-analyzed previously published TCR beta repertoires from approximately 700 donors and added high-resolution HLA genotyping to study TCR occurrence patterns. Rather than using new phenotypic data, the later analysis identified candidate immune exposures from TCR beta sequences and from how often those sequences occurred across donors. An earlier analysis of 587 of the donors used high-throughput TCR beta sequencing to judge whether each TCR beta V gene segment behaved as functional or pseudogenic. Donor age, sex, ethnicity and CMV serostatus were compiled alongside the repertoire data. Genome-wide SNP genotypes for about 65% of the roughly 700 donors were used in a later genetic analysis, which treated that subset as a discovery cohort. All discovery cohort repertoires had been generated on a single sequencing platform. Both class I and class II loci were covered by HLA typing, at four-digit resolution. Typing coverage varied by locus: roughly 629-640 donors for A, B, C, DRB1 and DQB1; more than 500 for DQA1; about 600 for DPA1; roughly 450 for DPB1. Roughly 5 DR-DQ haplotypes were handled as single units for association and clustering because linkage in the cohort was strong. On average, roughly 250,000 unique TCR beta nucleotide sequences were sequenced per donor among more than 350 genotyped donors of the cohort, with roughly 19% of those sequences being non-productive.

Broader findings and caveats from the paper: The study gave a list of under 200 TCR beta chains associated with cytomegalovirus. Because counts were too low, approximately 15 rarely observed V segments, including chromosome 9 orphons, were excluded from the earlier analysis of 587 of the donors. A later analysis found that most CMV-associated TCR beta chains appeared HLA-restricted, with HLA associations seemingly driven largely by CMV exposure. In this cohort, only TCR beta chains were sequenced, and detectable features were limited by the absence of alpha or paired-chain data. In a later genetic analysis, fewer N-insertions in productive TCRs were reported among donors in an Asian-associated ancestry cluster than the approximately 670-donor mean. Assigning TCR associations to individual alleles was difficult when HLA alleles, especially DR and DQ, strongly co-occurred. In vitro tests confirmed that three of the cytomegalovirus-associated TCR beta chains recognize cytomegalovirus antigens. Roughly uniform sequencing depth across donors was assumed in presence/absence analyses, although this assumption may not hold. A later analysis found that TCR association rates varied across HLA loci, with DRB1 alleles showing the most associated TCRs and HLA-C alleles the fewest. According to a later analysis, parvovirus B19, influenza, CMV and Epstein-Barr virus appeared linked to several top co-occurrence clusters. The authors suggested that the approach could potentially be extended to other disease states and immunological phenotypes. Immune exposure information for the cohort was limited to CMV serostatus. In an earlier analysis of 587 of the donors, most TCR beta V segments were observed in productive rearrangements about 90% or about 30% of the time, broadly matching IMGT annotations. Cytomegalovirus status was reported to be diagnosed by the classifier with high specificity and sensitivity in both the original and validation cohorts. Some IMGT-functional V segments, including TRBV6-2 and TRBV6-3, could not be distinguished by the 87-base-pair reads and were therefore excluded. Specific HLA alleles were associated with 16,951 TCR beta sequences at a false discovery rate of 0.05 in a later analysis. In a later analysis, HLA-associated TCR beta chains showed more clonal expansion and lower generation probabilities than non-associated chains that were equally common. A cluster of highly shared sequence variants was judged likely to be a technical artifact of the sequencing pipeline. Correlated functional status among segregating V segments might be attributable to linkage disequilibrium, but an unknown experimental factor could not be ruled out. Most TCR sequences were seen in very few donors, while some public TCRs were found in many individuals. A further reported finding was that TCR beta sequences accurately predicted the HLA-A and HLA-B alleles for most subjects in the first cohort. An association between a missense DCLRE1C variant and V-gene and J-gene trimming of TCR beta chains was found in a later genetic analysis and replicated in an independent cohort. Because HLA typing was unavailable for some donors at each locus, only the typed subset was used in association tests.

The method was the immunoSEQ multiplex PCR assay. For the multiplex PCR, a mixture combining 60 forward primers for TCR Vbeta segments and 13 reverse primers for TCR Jbeta segments was used. The CDR3 region of rearranged TCR beta genes was amplified from genomic DNA by a multiplex PCR assay. The amplified TCR beta libraries were sequenced on the Illumina HiSeq System as 87-base-pair reads. The source study handled its data this way. In a later analysis, about 80 million unique TCR beta chains were counted across the approximately 670 repertoires, and roughly 9.9 million of these chains were shared by at least two donors. Raw reads were error-corrected and collapsed into unique sequences with a nearest-neighbor algorithm that merged closely related sequences to remove PCR and sequencing errors. V, D and J gene segments were assigned by aligning CDR3 sequences to IMGT reference sequences. For a sequence to be retained, at least a six-nucleotide match to both a V gene segment and a J gene segment was required. A rearrangement was called productive if the CDR3 had no stop codons and remained in frame with V and J, and every other rearrangement was called non-productive. CDR3 was defined by IMGT convention, running from the second conserved V-encoded cysteine to the conserved J-encoded phenylalanine. In an earlier analysis of some 550 of the donors, sequences lacking an unambiguous match to a single V gene segment were excluded. An earlier analysis of around 600 of the donors classified V segments as functional when productive rearrangements were above 56.7% and as segregating when the standard deviation between donors was above 5%. A statistical classification framework was built for diagnosing cytomegalovirus status from the catalog of TCR beta chain sequences. In a later analysis, TCR nucleotide sequences were compared against IMGT/GENE-DB human TR gene sequences so that V and J genes could be assigned. Using the TCRdist pipeline, a later analysis assigned CDR3 sequences along with most-parsimonious VDJ recombination scenarios. In a later analysis, each TCR beta chain was defined by its CDR3 amino acid sequence together with its V-gene family, and reads without a unique V-gene family were excluded. To address suspected cross-contamination and a sequencing artifact, a later analysis removed 592 highly shared, low-generation-probability nucleotide sequences. In a later analysis, a clonal expansion index for each public chain was calculated from normalized within-repertoire ranks of inferred template counts. A later analysis computed generation probabilities with a VDJ recombination model fitted to out-of-frame rearrangements, and checked the results against IGoR. Hypergeometric tests were used in a later analysis to score TCR-TCR, TCR-HLA and TCR-CMV co-occurrence, with a repertoire-size bias correction applied to the TCR pairs. To estimate false discovery rates, a later analysis permuted the HLA or CMV assignments 20 times. A later analysis grouped co-occurring TCRs with DBSCAN, adding TCRdist sequence similarity when clustering within HLA-allele-positive subsets. Repertoires with fewer than 30,000 or more than 120,000 public chains, plus five repertoires with anomalous nucleotide sharing, were excluded from co-occurrence clustering. This immuneACCESS table, as held by TCRdb, lists in-frame sequences with V and J called but not all clones. Of the missing ones, under half trace to an unresolved V gene in checked studies; the others have no known cause. V and J calls and clone size come straight from that table; D and trimming were deduced from the DNA. The sample table holds tens of thousands of clones, of which about two thirds were seen once. The biggest ten clones account for around 10% of the sample.

Sequenced sample: PBMCs. The sequence was collected from a woman in her thirties or forties in good health and CMV-seropositive. This chain is built from TRBV10-1 and TRBJ2-2; D gene: possibly TRBD2, on 6 matching bases. The DNA sequence is as follows: TGCGCCAGCAGACGGACTACCAACACCGGGGAGCTGTTTTTT. Its product reads: CASRRTTNTGELFF.